This is a list of T cell receptor beta chains from one sample in a study of a mutant IDH1 vaccine in newly diagnosed glioma. Their specific antigens are unknown. TCRdb's table, derived via immunoSEQ multiplex PCR, lists solely in-frame clones and lacks some. The data show approximately 60,000 clones, roughly nine tenths seen once. The sample was PBMCs, taken from a glioma patient whose treatment included an IDH1 peptide vaccine. The receptors were gathered from a man aged 35-49 years with glioma. Each CDR3 is given with its conserved first and last residue. The D gene is left open where the match is weak. The size entry is marked missing in some rows and otherwise reads once, few, many or a size class.

D gene | J gene | CDR3 length | V gene | clone size | CDR3 protein | CDR3 DNA
- | TRBJ2-7 | 11 | TRBV5-1 | - | CTSSLGPEQYF | TGCACCAGCAGCTTGGGCCCCGAGCAGTACTTC
- | TRBJ2-7 | 15 | TRBV6-5 | once | CASSYSPADSYEQYF | TGTGCCAGCAGTTACTCCCCGGCGGATTCCTACGAGCAGTACTTC
- | TRBJ1-5 | 12 | TRBV19 | - | CASLREGQPQHF | TGTGCCAGCCTCAGGGAAGGTCAGCCCCAGCATTTT
TRBD2 | TRBJ2-3 | 17 | TRBV9 | once | CASSVGWLAGSTDTQYF | TGTGCCAGCAGCGTAGGATGGTTAGCGGGGAGCACAGATACGCAGTATTTT
- | TRBJ1-2 | 15 | TRBV19 | - | CASALTRVANYGYTF | TGTGCCAGTGCCTTGACCCGGGTCGCTAACTATGGCTACACCTTC
- | TRBJ2-3 | 14 | TRBV6-5 | - | CASSYDFGGDTQYF | TGTGCCAGCAGTTACGACTTCGGCGGGGATACGCAGTATTTT
- | TRBJ2-6 | 13 | TRBV6-5 | - | CATRVSGANVLTF | TGTGCCACCCGGGTTTCGGGGGCCAACGTCCTGACTTTC
- | TRBJ1-5 | 15 | TRBV4-1 | - | CASTERTGLSQPQHF | TGCGCCAGCACCGAAAGAACCGGGTTGAGTCAGCCCCAGCATTTT
- | TRBJ2-1 | 14 | TRBV27 | - | CASSLSRQSNEQFF | TGTGCCAGCAGTTTATCCAGACAGAGTAATGAGCAGTTCTTC
- | TRBJ1-3 | 16 | TRBV7-2 | - | CASSPTMPVGGNTIYF | TGTGCCAGCAGCCCAACGATGCCGGTGGGGGGAAACACCATATATTTT
- | TRBJ1-2 | 14 | TRBV4-1 | - | CASSQDRAALGYTF | TGCGCCAGCAGCCAAGATCGGGCGGCCTTGGGCTACACCTTC
- | TRBJ1-2 | 12 | TRBV19 | - | CASAEGIYGYTF | TGTGCCAGTGCTGAGGGGATCTATGGCTACACCTTC
- | TRBJ2-7 | 16 | TRBV6-6 | - | CASSYYAQKGTYEQYF | TGTGCCAGCAGTTACTACGCACAGAAGGGGACCTACGAGCAGTACTTC
- | TRBJ2-5 | 13 | TRBV6-5 | once | CASMRGRKETQYF | TGTGCCAGCATGCGGGGCAGAAAAGAGACCCAGTACTTC
TRBD2 | TRBJ2-1 | 13 | TRBV10-3 | - | CAISERESDEQFF | TGTGCCATCAGCGAGCGGGAGTCCGATGAGCAGTTCTTC
- | TRBJ1-2 | 11 | TRBV18 | - | CASSPDWSYTF | TGTGCCAGCTCACCGGATTGGAGCTACACCTTC
- | TRBJ2-2 | 15 | TRBV15 | - | CATNEGGANTGELFF | TGTGCCACCAATGAAGGGGGGGCGAACACCGGGGAGCTGTTTTTT
- | TRBJ1-3 | 14 | TRBV6-5 | once | CASTTGLSGNTIYF | TGTGCCAGCACCACAGGGCTCTCTGGAAACACCATATATTTT
- | TRBJ1-5 | 14 | TRBV18 | - | CASSPSGQRQPQHF | TGTGCCAGCTCACCTTCTGGGCAACGGCAGCCCCAGCATTTT
TRBD1 | TRBJ2-1 | 15 | TRBV19 | - | CASRLGTGGYNEQFF | TGTGCCAGTAGACTCGGGACAGGGGGCTACAATGAGCAGTTCTTC
- | TRBJ2-3 | 14 | TRBV9 | once | CASSVKGSTDTQYF | TGTGCCAGCAGCGTAAAGGGGAGCACAGATACGCAGTATTTT
TRBD2 | TRBJ2-1 | 15 | TRBV27 | - | CASSPPPAAGGEQFF | TGTGCCAGCAGCCCACCCCCGGCGGCGGGGGGTGAGCAGTTCTTC
TRBD1 | TRBJ2-7 | 14 | TRBV5-1 | - | CASSDGTATYEQYF | TGCGCCAGCAGCGATGGGACAGCTACCTACGAGCAGTACTTC
- | TRBJ2-3 | 14 | TRBV19 | - | CASSITRSTDTQYF | TGTGCCAGTAGTATTACTAGGTCAACAGATACGCAGTATTTT
- | TRBJ2-1 | 15 | TRBV5-1 | - | CASSPREPGRGEQFF | TGCGCCAGCAGCCCGAGAGAGCCAGGGAGAGGTGAGCAGTTCTTC
- | TRBJ1-1 | 12 | TRBV6-5 | few | CASSYSGREAFF | TGTGCCAGCAGTTACTCGGGGCGTGAAGCTTTCTTT
- | TRBJ2-7 | 14 | TRBV15 | - | CATSRDFRTYEQYF | TGTGCCACCAGCAGAGATTTCAGGACCTACGAGCAGTACTTC
- | TRBJ2-7 | 14 | TRBV6-6 | - | CASRTEISSYEQYF | TGTGCCAGCAGGACGGAAATTTCCTCCTACGAGCAGTACTTC
- | TRBJ1-5 | 14 | TRBV2 | - | CASSGGDLYQPQHF | TGTGCCAGCAGTGGAGGGGACCTTTATCAGCCCCAGCATTTT
- | TRBJ1-5 | 14 | TRBV2 | - | CASQGHISNQPQHF | TGTGCCAGCCAGGGACACATTAGCAATCAGCCCCAGCATTTT
- | TRBJ2-2 | 11 | TRBV5-1 | - | CASYGSGELFF | TGCGCCAGCTACGGTTCCGGGGAGCTGTTTTTT
TRBD1 | TRBJ1-4 | 13 | TRBV5-1 | once | CASKGTVNEKLFF | TGCGCCAGCAAAGGGACAGTAAATGAAAAACTGTTTTTT
- | TRBJ2-4 | 16 | TRBV19 | - | CASSIDGGGAKNIQYF | TGTGCCAGTAGTATAGATGGAGGGGGAGCCAAAAACATTCAGTACTTC
- | TRBJ1-2 | 13 | TRBV5-1 | - | CASSLDWVGGYTF | TGCGCCAGCAGCTTGGATTGGGTGGGAGGCTACACCTTC
- | TRBJ2-7 | 16 | TRBV5-1 | few | CASSAPTLIYRGEQYF | TGCGCCAGCAGCGCTCCCACCCTTATCTATCGGGGAGAGCAGTACTTC
TRBD1 | TRBJ2-5 | 15 | TRBV5-1 | once | CASSLAGTGEETQYF | TGCGCCAGCAGCTTGGCCGGGACAGGGGAAGAGACCCAGTACTTC
- | TRBJ2-2 | 14 | TRBV7-9 | - | CASSFTSNTGELFF | TGTGCCAGCAGCTTCACATCGAACACCGGGGAGCTGTTTTTT
TRBD2 | TRBJ2-3 | 14 | TRBV9 | - | CASSVGLAGDTQYF | TGTGCCAGCAGCGTAGGACTAGCGGGAGATACGCAGTATTTT
- | TRBJ2-2 | 15 | TRBV7-9 | - | CASSFWGRGTGELFF | TGTGCCAGCAGCTTTTGGGGGCGCGGAACCGGGGAGCTGTTTTTT
TRBD2 | TRBJ2-7 | 13 | TRBV6-5 | - | CASTPGRANEQYF | TGTGCCAGCACCCCGGGGAGGGCCAACGAGCAGTACTTC
- | TRBJ1-1 | 11 | TRBV19 | - | CASRVSTEAFF | TGTGCCAGTAGGGTTTCGACTGAAGCTTTCTTT
- | TRBJ1-2 | 13 | TRBV7-2 | few | CASSPVGSYGYTF | TGTGCCAGCAGCCCCGTAGGGAGCTATGGCTACACCTTC
- | TRBJ1-5 | 15 | TRBV7-9 | once | CASSPQVGSNQPQHF | TGTGCCAGCAGCCCACAGGTCGGGAGCAATCAGCCCCAGCATTTT
- | TRBJ2-2 | 16 | TRBV5-8 | few | CASSLRRGRNTGELFF | TGTGCCAGCAGCTTGCGTCGCGGGCGGAACACCGGGGAGCTGTTTTTT
- | TRBJ2-3 | 16 | TRBV9 | - | CASSVVGSRSTDTQYF | TGTGCCAGCAGCGTAGTTGGTAGCCGAAGCACAGATACGCAGTATTTT
- | TRBJ2-1 | 16 | TRBV7-3 | - | CASSPGGGLSYNEQFF | TGTGCCAGCAGTCCGGGTGGGGGGCTCTCCTACAATGAGCAGTTCTTC
- | TRBJ2-3 | 10 | TRBV25-1 | - | CASSGDGQYF | TGTGCCAGCAGTGGGGATGGGCAGTATTTT
- | TRBJ2-5 | 14 | TRBV2 | - | CATGAGGLQETQYF | TGTGCCACTGGGGCTGGCGGGCTCCAAGAGACCCAGTACTTC
- | TRBJ1-4 | 11 | TRBV5-8 | - | CASLGWEKLFF | TGTGCCAGCCTAGGTTGGGAAAAACTGTTTTTT
- | TRBJ2-7 | 14 | TRBV2 | - | CASSVHFLAYEQYF | TGTGCCAGCAGTGTACACTTCCTGGCCTACGAGCAGTACTTC
- | TRBJ2-1 | 15 | TRBV6-5 | - | CASSYYGSTHNEQFF | TGTGCCAGCAGTTATTACGGGAGCACCCACAATGAGCAGTTCTTC
- | TRBJ2-7 | 15 | TRBV7-2 | - | CASSLSGMPSYEQYF | TGTGCCAGCAGCTTATCGGGGATGCCCTCCTACGAGCAGTACTTC
TRBD2 | TRBJ2-3 | 18 | TRBV18 | - | CASSPRQALAGGGDTQYF | TGTGCCAGCTCACCACGCCAAGCCCTAGCGGGAGGGGGAGATACGCAGTATTTT
- | TRBJ2-7 | 11 | TRBV20-1 | - | CSARLGYEQYF | TGCAGTGCTAGATTGGGCTACGAGCAGTACTTC
- | TRBJ2-3 | 14 | TRBV6-5 | - | CASSSLTGSDTQYF | TGTGCCAGCAGTTCCCTGACCGGGTCAGATACGCAGTATTTT
- | TRBJ2-1 | 15 | TRBV7-2 | - | CASSSDGSPYNEQFF | TGTGCCAGCAGCTCCGACGGGAGCCCGTACAATGAGCAGTTCTTC
- | TRBJ2-5 | 15 | TRBV9 | once | CASSVSGIIQETQYF | TGTGCCAGCAGCGTCTCCGGGATCATACAAGAGACCCAGTACTTC
- | TRBJ1-2 | 15 | TRBV27 | - | CASTTTLGANYGYTF | TGTGCCAGCACCACGACTCTAGGGGCCAACTATGGCTACACCTTC
TRBD1 | TRBJ1-4 | 17 | TRBV11-2 | - | CASRLGGQYATNEKLFF | TGTGCCAGCAGACTAGGGGGACAGTATGCAACTAATGAAAAACTGTTTTTT